This is a list of T cell receptor beta chains from one sample in a study of blood T cell repertoires in COVID-19. Sequenced by immunoSEQ multiplex PCR; TCRdb stores in-frame clones only, minus some. The profile covers tens of thousands of clones, with roughly 85% appearing a single time and approximately 15% taken by the ten largest. Sequencing was carried out using peripheral blood. These receptors were taken from a human donor in a cohort sampled during active COVID-19. Each CDR3 is given with its conserved first and last residue. The D gene is left open where the match is weak. Expanded clones get a size class; other rows say once, few or many, or leave the size out.

j_call	clone_size	d_call	v_call	cdr3_nt	cdr3_aa
TRBJ2-7	.	TRBD1	TRBV6-6	TGTGCCAGCAGTTACTCTTCGGGACAGGGGGGGACCGGGCAGTACTTC	CASSYSSGQGGTGQYF
TRBJ1-6	.	.	TRBV6-6	TGTGCCAGCAGCCACAGGGCAGTGGATAATTCACCCCTCCACTTT	CASSHRAVDNSPLHF
TRBJ1-6	.	TRBD1	TRBV27	TGTGCCAGCCAGACAGGGGTTTCACCCCTCCACTTT	CASQTGVSPLHF
TRBJ2-1	.	TRBD2	TRBV11-2	TGTGCCAGCAGCACCCAGAGCGGGGGCTACAATGAGCAGTTCTTC	CASSTQSGGYNEQFF
TRBJ2-1	.	TRBD1	TRBV28	TGTGCCAGCAGTTTAGTACAGGGGGTAGGGGATGAGCAGTTCTTC	CASSLVQGVGDEQFF
TRBJ2-1	.	TRBD2	TRBV7-7	TGTGCTAGCAGCTTTGCTAGCGGGGGGGACAATGAGCAGTTCTTC	CASSFASGGDNEQFF
TRBJ1-2	few	.	TRBV5-5	TGTGCCAGCAGCTCGGGACTGACGCGAGGTGATAACTATGGCTACACCTTC	CASSSGLTRGDNYGYTF
TRBJ1-2	once	.	TRBV5-6	TGTGCCAGCAGGCCCCCGGGACAAGACTATGGCTACACCTTC	CASRPPGQDYGYTF
TRBJ2-6	.	TRBD1	TRBV10-3	TGTGCCATCACCCCCGGGACAGGGTCTCCTGGGGGGGCCAACGTCCTGACTTTC	CAITPGTGSPGGANVLTF
TRBJ2-3	.	.	TRBV11-2	TGTGCCAGCAGCCCGAGCACAGATACGCAGTATTTT	CASSPSTDTQYF
TRBJ2-3	.	TRBD2	TRBV7-3	TGTGCCAGCAGCCCAACGGTGGGGGGGAGCACAGATACGCAGTATTTT	CASSPTVGGSTDTQYF
TRBJ1-1	.	TRBD1	TRBV18	TGTGCCAGCTCACCCGGGACAGGGAGGATGGGAGCTTTCTTT	CASSPGTGRMGAFF
TRBJ2-3	few	TRBD1	TRBV4-1	TGCGCCAGCAGCCCACCCTTCTCGACAGGGTTGACAGATACGCAGTATTTT	CASSPPFSTGLTDTQYF
TRBJ1-3	once	.	TRBV9	TGTGCCAGCAGCGTTTCCTACTCTGGAAACACCATATATTTT	CASSVSYSGNTIYF
TRBJ2-7	.	TRBD1	TRBV5-1	TGCGCCAGCAGCCTCGGGACAGGCGAGTCCGAGCAGTACTTC	CASSLGTGESEQYF
TRBJ2-7	.	.	TRBV10-1	TGCGCCAGCTCGTCGGGCTACGAGCAGTACTTC	CASSSGYEQYF
TRBJ1-1	.	TRBD1	TRBV11-2	TGTGCCAGCAGCTTAGCAAGGACAGGGTTTCCCACTGAAGCTTTCTTT	CASSLARTGFPTEAFF
TRBJ2-2	.	TRBD1	TRBV18	TGTGCCAGTTCCGTCGGACAGGGGTACGGCGGGGAGCTGTTTTTT	CASSVGQGYGGELFF
TRBJ1-2	once	.	TRBV19	TGTGCCAGTAGTATAGCTGGGGCCCCGGGAGCCTATGGCTACACCTTC	CASSIAGAPGAYGYTF
TRBJ1-1	.	TRBD1	TRBV29-1	TGCAGCATACTGCAGGGGGACACTGAAGCTTTCTTT	CSILQGDTEAFF
TRBJ2-2	.	.	TRBV7-2	TGTGCCGGTACGAGGATGGCTCTCTCCACCGGGGAGCTGTTTTTT	CAGTRMALSTGELFF
TRBJ2-5	.	TRBD2	TRBV5-1	TGCGCCAGCAGCCGGGGACTAGCGGGGGGATTGGAAGAGACCCAGTACTTC	CASSRGLAGGLEETQYF
TRBJ1-5	.	TRBD1	TRBV19	TGTGCCAGTAGTATAGACAGGGGGTACGCTCAGCCCCAGCATTTT	CASSIDRGYAQPQHF
TRBJ1-5	.	.	TRBV16	TGTGCCAGCAGCCAATTCGGTATCAGCAATCAGCCCCAGCATTTT	CASSQFGISNQPQHF
TRBJ1-3	few	TRBD1	TRBV4-2	TGTGCCAGCAGCCAAGAGGGGACAGGGTTTTATTTT	CASSQEGTGFYF
TRBJ2-1	.	TRBD2	TRBV5-4	TGTGCCAGCAGCGCCGCGGGGGTCAGCTACAATGAGCAGTTCTTC	CASSAAGVSYNEQFF
TRBJ2-1	.	.	TRBV1	TGCACCAGCAGGTCAAGCGTTCACTCCTACAATGAGCAGTTCTTC	CTSRSSVHSYNEQFF
TRBJ2-3	once	.	TRBV18	TGTGCCAGCTCACCTCCGGGACTCAGCACAGATACGCAGTATTTT	CASSPPGLSTDTQYF
TRBJ1-2	.	TRBD1	TRBV28	TGTGCCAGCAGCCTCACAGGGGGGGCCTATGGCTACACCTTC	CASSLTGGAYGYTF
TRBJ1-1	once	.	TRBV28	TGTGCCAGCATTCGGGAGGTGAACACTGAAGCTTTCTTT	CASIREVNTEAFF
TRBJ2-1	.	TRBD2	TRBV5-4	TGTGCCAGCAGCTCCCGGACTAGCGGGAGGGCCAGAGAGCAGTTCTTC	CASSSRTSGRAREQFF
TRBJ2-1	.	TRBD1	TRBV7-2	TGTGCCAGCAGCCCGGGACAGGGGAGAAGGAATGAGCAGTTCTTC	CASSPGQGRRNEQFF
TRBJ1-5	once	.	TRBV18	TGTGCCAGCTCACCCGTGGGGGGAAATCAGCCCCAGCATTTT	CASSPVGGNQPQHF
TRBJ1-1	.	.	TRBV7-8	TGTGCCAGCAGCCATACAGGGAACACTGAAGCTTTCTTT	CASSHTGNTEAFF
TRBJ1-2	.	TRBD1	TRBV6-4	TGTGCCGCACGACAGGGTCACGGCTACACCTTC	CAARQGHGYTF
TRBJ2-1	many	TRBD1	TRBV5-1	TGCGCCAGCAGCTTACAGGGGAATGAGCAGTTCTTC	CASSLQGNEQFF
TRBJ1-5	.	TRBD1	TRBV6-1	TGTGCCAGCAGTGACGCCGGGACAGGGCGCAATCAGCCCCAGCATTTT	CASSDAGTGRNQPQHF
TRBJ1-5	.	TRBD1	TRBV2	TGTGCCAGCAGAAGGCAGGGGGCAGGACAGCCCCAGCATTTT	CASRRQGAGQPQHF
TRBJ2-1	.	TRBD2	TRBV7-9	TGTGCCAGCAGCATACTAGCGGGAGGGAACAATGAGCAGTTCTTC	CASSILAGGNNEQFF
TRBJ2-1	once	.	TRBV7-9	TGTGCCAGCAGCGCCGACGGGACTTATGAGCAGTTCTTC	CASSADGTYEQFF
TRBJ2-7	.	.	TRBV6-5	TGTGCCAGCAGTTACTCGGGCCTTCGTCCCTACGAGCAGTACTTC	CASSYSGLRPYEQYF
TRBJ1-4	once	.	TRBV19	TGTGCCAGTACCTTAACGGGGGCAACTAATGAAAAACTGTTTTTT	CASTLTGATNEKLFF
TRBJ1-5	.	.	TRBV23-1	TGCGCCAGCAGTCAAGCAGGACTCCAGCCCCAGCATTTT	CASSQAGLQPQHF
TRBJ2-7	.	.	TRBV7-2	TGTGCCAGCAGCTTAGTTGGTGGGGCCGAGCAGTACTTC	CASSLVGGAEQYF
TRBJ2-1	.	.	TRBV9	TGTGCCAGCAGCGCCGCGGGGGCAACCTACAATGAGCAGTTCTTC	CASSAAGATYNEQFF
TRBJ2-7	.	TRBD2	TRBV10-3	TGTGCCATCAGTGAGTCCCCCGGGCGGGGGGAAACCTACGAGCAGTACTTC	CAISESPGRGETYEQYF
TRBJ1-3	.	.	TRBV7-2	TGTGCCAGCAGCTTAGGTCCAGGCAACTCTGGAAACACCATATATTTT	CASSLGPGNSGNTIYF
TRBJ1-4	.	.	TRBV28	TGTGCCAGCAGTTTTTGGTCAGGGGCCGATGAAAAACTGTTTTTT	CASSFWSGADEKLFF
TRBJ2-2	.	TRBD1	TRBV19	TGTGCCAGTAGAGTCGACAGGGTTAACACCGGGGAGCTGTTTTTT	CASRVDRVNTGELFF
TRBJ1-2	.	.	TRBV2	TGTGCCAGCAGCCAGGGGCCGTTAGTATATGGCTACACCTTC	CASSQGPLVYGYTF
TRBJ2-2	.	.	TRBV29-1	TGCAGCGTTTCTGGACACGAGAACACCGGGGAGCTGTTTTTT	CSVSGHENTGELFF
TRBJ1-6	.	TRBD1	TRBV6-6	TGTGCCAGCAGGGATGACAGGGCGGGGAACTCACCCCTCCACTTT	CASRDDRAGNSPLHF
TRBJ1-1	.	.	TRBV2	TGTGCCAGCAGTGAACGGGGTGGAGGGGAAGCTTTCTTT	CASSERGGGEAFF